The 23 T cell receptor beta chains below all came from one sample that was sequenced in a study of CD8 T cells in ankylosing spondylitis. TCRdb analysed the 5' RACE reads with MiXCR anew, one entry per CDR3 protein. In the table there are around 300,000 distinct CDR3 sequences, roughly 14% of which are singletons. Sequencing was carried out using blood, either unsorted or a sorted T cell fraction (not recorded which). All receptors derive from a male donor with ankylosing spondylitis or in good health (not recorded which).

This clonotype has ten or more counts. The chain employs TRBV7-2 and TRBJ2-1, with 10 nucleotides matching TRBD2. Germline loops: CDR1 SGHTA, CDR2 FQGNSA. There are 14 residues in the CDR3. With 6 bases clipped from V and 8 bases from J, the junction kept 7 bases outside the gene matches. CDR3: CASSPGLASDEQFF. In nucleotides, the CDR3 is TGTGCCAGCAGTCCGGGACTAGCGAGCGATGAGCAGTTCTTC.

This rearrangement joins TRBV12-3 or TRBV12-4 to TRBJ1-2, with a weak D call TRBD1 (5 bases). Trimming took off 4 bases at V and 0 bases at J, with 9 bases between the two ends. The CDR3 is 14 residues long. The CDR3 bases are TGTGCCAGCAGTTCGACAGAGTCTAACTATGGCTACACCTTC. Residues: CASSSTESNYGYTF.

The chain links TRBV5-1 to TRBJ2-2; D is undetermined. Germline loops: CDR1 SGHRS, CDR2 YFSETQ. CDR3 size: 17 residues. Trimming took off 0 bases at V and 2 bases at J, with 14 bases between the two ends. The CDR3 sequence: CASSLGSRATNTGELFF. CDR3 coding DNA: TGCGCCAGCAGCTTGGGAAGCCGGGCGACCAACACCGGGGAGCTGTTTTTT.

This clonotype was seen a few times. This rearrangement joins TRBV5-1 to TRBJ2-1; D is unclear. The V end was cut by 5 bases, the J end by 7 bases, with 13 bases between. Germline values: CDR1 SGHRS, CDR2 YFSETQ. The CDR3 length is 13 residues. CDR3 in amino acids: CASRYSFLNEQFF. In DNA, the CDR3 is TGCGCCAGCAGGTACAGTTTTTTAAATGAGCAGTTCTTC.

The gene calls are TRBV7-9 and TRBJ2-7; D tentatively fits TRBD1 or TRBD2 (5 bases each). Germline-derived CDR1 and CDR2 are SEHNR and FQNEAQ (reference sequence). Trimming cost V 2 bases and J 0 bases, with 11 bases left between them. The CDR3 spans 15 residues. CDR3 bases: TGTGCCAGCAGCTTAAGTAAGGGGAGCTCCTACGAGCAGTACTTC. Translating it yields CASSLSKGSSYEQYF. Full variable domain (remainder filled in from reference TRBV7-9 and TRBJ2-7): DTGVSQNPRHKITKRGQNVTFRCDPISEHNRLYWYRQTLGQGPEFLTYFQNEAQLEKSRLLSDRFSAERPKGSFSTLEIQRTEQGDSAMYLCASSLSKGSSYEQYFGPGTRLTVT.

In this sample, this clonotype turned up once. The CDR3 sequence is CASRTNGGTLNEQFF. The DNA of the CDR3 is TGTGCCAGCCGCACTAACGGGGGGACTCTTAATGAGCAGTTCTTC. V usage is TRBV5-6 and J usage is TRBJ2-1; TRBD2 aligns across 7 bases. V dropped 7 bases and J dropped 7; count of bases not matched to a gene: 14. Germline V CDR1 and CDR2: SGHDT, YYEEEE. The CDR3 contains 15 residues.

V is TRBV7-9 and J is TRBJ2-7; D not certain. Per germline, CDR1 SEHNR and CDR2 FQNEAQ (reference sequence). The V and J ends lost 5 bases and 4 bases respectively, with 18 bases between them. The CDR3 sequence is 15 residues long. CDR3 sequence reads: CASSDTGRKIYEQYF. CDR3 sequence (DNA): TGTGCCAGCAGCGATACCGGACGGAAGATTTACGAGCAGTACTTC.

The V and J genes are TRBV12-3 or TRBV12-4 and TRBJ1-5; D is unclear. This CDR3 region has 14 residues. Trimming left V 2 bases short and J 9 bases short, with 14 bases between. Written as DNA, the CDR3 is TGTGCCAGCAGTTTATCACAAGGGCATCGGCCCCAGCATTTT. Residues: CASSLSQGHRPQHF.

This clonotype was counted a few times. This chain's CDR3 is CASSLKQGYEAFF. The CDR3 DNA is TGTGCCAGCAGTTTAAAACAGGGATATGAAGCTTTCTTT. This chain links TRBV27 with TRBJ1-1, with D possibly being TRBD1 (6 bases). CDR1 and CDR2 (germline): MNHEY, SMNVEV (reference sequence). The length of the CDR3 is 13 residues. V was trimmed by 2 bases and J by 7 bases, leaving 11 bases between them.

V usage is TRBV7-2 and J usage is TRBJ1-4; a possible D gene is TRBD1 (5 bases). This CDR3 is built from 15 residues. V shed 5 bases and J shed 3 bases, with 13 bases lying between them. The germline V gene has CDR1 SGHTA and CDR2 FQGNSA. CDR3: CASSRTGTANEKLFF. The CDR3 DNA is TGTGCCAGCAGCCGAACCGGGACGGCTAATGAAAAACTGTTTTTT.

This chain connects TRBV18 to TRBJ2-3, with 14 bases identical to TRBD2. Germline CDR1 KGHSH, CDR2 LQKENI. J lost 1 base, V lost 6 bases, and 9 bases had no gene match. The CDR3 is made up of 18 amino acids. The CDR3, as DNA: TGTGCCAGCTCGCCGGGACTAGCGGGAGTGGAGGGCACAGATACGCAGTATTTT. Encoded protein: CASSPGLAGVEGTDTQYF. Complete variable domain (other parts from reference TRBV18 and TRBJ2-3): NAGVMQNPRHLVRRRGQEARLRCSPMKGHSHVYWYRQLPEEGLKFMVYLQKENIIDESGMPKERFSAEFPKEGPSILRIQQVVRGDSAAYFCASSPGLAGVEGTDTQYFGPGTRLTVL.

The chain carries TRBV2 and TRBJ2-5; no definite D call. CDR1 is SNHLY and CDR2 is FYNNEI in the germline V gene. Trimming removed 8 bases from V and 4 bases from J, with 11 bases in between. The CDR3 is 12 amino acids. The CDR3 bases are TGTGCCAGCGCCCTGAGGATAGAGACCCAGTACTTC. Its translation is CASALRIETQYF.

In its sample, this clonotype was seen a few times. V and J are TRBV20-1 and TRBJ2-7, with D tentatively TRBD1 (5 bases). The CDR3 spans 14 residues. The ends were cut back, 7 bases at V and 1 base at J, with 17 bases in the middle. The germline CDR1 and CDR2 sequences are DFQATT and SNEGSKA (reference sequence). The CDR3 DNA follows: TGCAGTGGAGATCGGCTTGACAGATCCTACGAGCAGTACTTC. This encodes CSGDRLDRSYEQYF.

This chain uses TRBV19 with TRBJ1-2; D is uncertain. CDR3 length equals 14 residues. V gave up 7 bases and J gave up 0 bases, with 12 bases separating them. Germline V lookup: CDR1 LNHDA, CDR2 SQIVND (reference sequence). CDR3 in amino acids: CASKVGSSNYGYTF. The CDR3 coding sequence is TGTGCCAGTAAAGTAGGTTCATCTAACTATGGCTACACCTTC.

There are a few counts of this clonotype. This chain connects TRBV6-1 to TRBJ2-7; 8 nucleotides match TRBD2. The CDR3 consists of 12 residues. Per germline, CDR1 MNHNS and CDR2 SASEGT. Germline trimming cut 8 bases from V and 2 bases from J; bases unmatched to any gene: 2. The CDR3 DNA reads TGTGCCAGCGGGGGACTAGCCTACGAGCAGTACTTC. Protein: CASGGLAYEQYF.

This sequence joins TRBV2 and TRBJ1-2; no reliable D call. Germline-derived CDR1 and CDR2 are SNHLY and FYNNEI. Trimming removed 1 base at V and 0 bases at J, with 12 bases between. This CDR3 comprises 16 residues. For the CDR3, the DNA is TGTGCCAGCAGTGAAGGGTTGAGGCAAACTAACTATGGCTACACCTTC. The encoded protein is CASSEGLRQTNYGYTF.

Written as DNA, the CDR3 is TGTGCCAGCAGTACTGCAAGACACGAGCAGTACTTC. This translates into CASSTARHEQYF. The chain employs TRBV12-3 or TRBV12-4 and TRBJ2-7; no clear D gene. The CDR3 is 12 residues long. V lost 5 bases and J lost 5, with 10 bases in between.

This clonotype was counted between two and nine times. V and J are TRBV20-1 and TRBJ2-3, with no clear D. V shed 0 bases and J shed 7 bases, with 5 bases lying between them. Germline CDR1 and CDR2: DFQATT and SNEGSKA (reference sequence). The CDR3 runs to 11 residues. CDR3 amino acids: CSARDGYTQYF. CDR3 nucleotide sequence: TGCAGTGCTAGAGATGGTTATACGCAGTATTTT.

This chain connects TRBV5-4 to TRBJ1-1; the D is unclear. This CDR3 has 14 residues. CDR1 is SGHNT and CDR2 is YYREEE in the germline V gene (reference sequence). The V end lost 4 bases, the J end lost 3 bases, and 13 bases lay between the germline ends. CDR3 in DNA: TGTGCCAGCAGCCTGCGTCCGAGGGACACTGAAGCTTTCTTT. Translating gives CASSLRPRDTEAFF.

The genes are TRBV5-5 and TRBJ2-2; 11 bases line up with TRBD2. The CDR3 consists of 14 residues. The V segment lost 3 bases and the J segment 7 bases; nucleotides outside the gene matches: 2. Germline lookup yields CDR1 SGHKS and CDR2 YYEKEE (reference sequence). CDR3: CASSWGLADGELFF. The CDR3 DNA sequence: TGTGCCAGCAGCTGGGGACTAGCGGACGGGGAGCTGTTTTTT.

The chain couples TRBV6-2 or TRBV6-3 to TRBJ1-5; TRBD1 aligns across 7 bases. Germline assignment: CDR1 MNHEY and CDR2 SVGEGT. V gave up 7 bases and J gave up 4 bases; unmatched junction bases: 16. This CDR3 comprises 17 residues. Here the CDR3 reads CASTEALSGGRNQPQHF. The CDR3 DNA sequence: TGTGCCAGCACCGAGGCCCTTTCAGGGGGGCGGAATCAGCCCCAGCATTTT.

The rearrangement joins TRBV27 to TRBJ1-5; D is ambiguous. In germline, CDR1 is MNHEY, CDR2 SMNVEV (reference sequence). The V gene lost 0 bases and the J gene lost 4 bases, with 7 bases spanning the gap. This CDR3 has 14 amino acids. CDR3 DNA sequence: TGTGCCAGCAGTTTATCGAGAGGAAATCAGCCCCAGCATTTT. Its protein is CASSLSRGNQPQHF.

This clonotype has just a few counts. The chain carries TRBV4-2 and TRBJ1-2, with D maybe TRBD1 (5 bases). Trimming cost V 1 base and J 6 bases, with 6 bases left between them. CDR1 and CDR2 (germline): LGHNA, YNFKEQ. The CDR3 contains 12 residues. The CDR3 region is CASSQGTNGYTF. As DNA, the CDR3 is TGTGCCAGCAGCCAAGGGACAAATGGCTACACCTTC.